The 11 T cell receptor beta chains reported below all come from one sample, sequenced in a study of blood T cell repertoires in COVID-19. Clones were read by immunoSEQ multiplex PCR, and TCRdb kept only the in-frame ones, dropping some. The table has 150,000 to 200,000 clones, 88% seen once. Input material: PBMCs or T cells enriched from blood (not recorded which). These receptors were collected from a woman younger than 30 who had recovered from COVID-19.

The J gene is TRBJ2-7, the V gene TRBV2; TRBD1 is a possible D gene (5 bases). Per the germline V gene, CDR1 is SNHLY and CDR2 is FYNNEI. This CDR3 has 12 residues. The V end lost 6 bases, the J end lost 6 bases, and 12 bases lay between the germline ends. CDR3 amino acids: CASRMTVSEQYF. The DNA of the CDR3 is TGTGCCAGCAGGATGACAGTTAGCGAGCAGTACTTC.

This clone is a singleton in its sample. The chain couples TRBV21-1 to TRBJ1-5. TRBV21-1 is an annotated pseudogene. This CDR3 comprises 17 residues. CDR3 in amino acids: CASSPPAAENSNQPQHF. The CDR3 nucleotides read TGTGCCAGCAGCCCCCCCGCGGCAGAAAATAGCAATCAGCCCCAGCATTTT.

The CDR3 sequence: CASRSRTVSPLHF. Here the CDR3 DNA reads TGTGCCAGCCGAAGCCGGACAGTTTCACCCCTCCACTTT. The chain has TRBV28 and TRBJ1-6, with D possibly being TRBD1 (6 bases). Germline V gene sequence: CDR1 MDHEN, CDR2 SYDVKM. The CDR3 has 13 amino acids. Trimming stripped 8 bases from V and 9 bases from J, with 14 bases between.

In DNA, the CDR3 is TGTGCCAGCAGTTACCCAAACTCTGAAGCTTTCTTT. This codes for CASSYPNSEAFF. V gene TRBV6-5 combines with J gene TRBJ1-1; D is uncertain. V was pared by 2 bases and J by 6 bases, with 7 bases between. CDR1 and CDR2 from the germline V gene are MNHEY and SVGAGI. The CDR3 is 12 residues long.

A single count supports this clone. The chain carries TRBV18 and TRBJ2-1, with D unresolved. V was cut by 3 bases and J by 9 bases, with 6 bases left in between. Germline V CDR1 and CDR2: KGHSH, LQKENI. This CDR3 comprises 11 residues. The CDR3 DNA is TGTGCCAGCTCACCGGAGCGTGAGCAGTTCTTC. Translating gives CASSPEREQFF.

The chain recombines TRBV5-1 with TRBJ2-3; possibly TRBD2 for D (5 bases). This CDR3 comprises 13 residues. The V gene lost 4 bases and the J gene lost 4 bases, with 10 bases spanning the gap. Per the germline V gene, CDR1 is SGHRS and CDR2 is YFSETQ. Written as DNA, the CDR3 is TGCGCCAGCAGCCCGAGGGCCGCAGATACGCAGTATTTT. Translation: CASSPRAADTQYF.

A single count supports this clone. The genes are TRBV9 and TRBJ1-3; 7 positions agree with TRBD1. Germline loops: CDR1 SGDLS, CDR2 YYNGEE. The V gene end was trimmed by 4 bases and the J gene end by 0 bases; junction bases not matched to a gene: 1. CDR3 length equals 14 residues. The CDR3 region is CASSRGLSGNTIYF. Here the CDR3 DNA reads TGTGCCAGCAGCAGGGGGCTCTCTGGAAACACCATATATTTT. Full variable domain (rest looked up from reference TRBV9 and TRBJ1-3): DSGVTQTPKHLITATGQRVTLRCSPRSGDLSVYWYQQSLDQGLQFLIQYYNGEERAKGNILERFSAQQFPDLHSELNLSSLELGDSALYFCASSRGLSGNTIYFGEGSWLTVV.

This clone appeared many times. CDR3 sequence reads: CASASGGGGYEQYF. CDR3 coding DNA: TGTGCCAGCGCTTCCGGAGGGGGCGGGTACGAGCAGTACTTC. The chain is built from TRBV11-1 and TRBJ2-7; D might be TRBD1 (7 bases). CDR1 and CDR2 from the germline V gene are SGHAT and FQDESV (reference sequence). Trimming left V 8 bases short and J 4 bases short, with 18 bases between. This CDR3 region has 14 residues.

This clone appeared a single time. J is TRBJ2-7 and V is TRBV6-5; 7 bases are a match to TRBD1. Germline V gene sequence: CDR1 MNHEY, CDR2 SVGAGI. CDR3 length: 13 residues. The V gene end was trimmed by 6 bases and the J gene end by 5 bases; junction bases not matched to a gene: 7. The CDR3 region has the DNA TGTGCCAGCAGACCCCCAGGGGGAAACGAGCAGTACTTC. It encodes CASRPPGGNEQYF.

This chain connects TRBV24-1 to TRBJ2-7, with 11 bases fitting TRBD1. The CDR3 contains 16 residues. Germline CDR1 KGHDR, CDR2 SFDVKD. V shed 1 base, J shed 7 bases, and the junction held 8 bases outside the gene matches. CDR3 amino acids: CATSDFVGQGADEQYF. The CDR3 DNA is TGTGCCACCAGTGATTTCGTAGGACAGGGGGCAGATGAGCAGTACTTC.

This clone was detected once. This chain links TRBV6-5 with TRBJ2-7; the match to TRBD1 covers 8 bases. Germline CDR1 and CDR2: MNHEY and SVGAGI. The CDR3 is 14 residues long. The trim removed 5 bases at V and 6 bases at J, leaving 9 bases unmatched. The CDR3 is CASSPRTGRSEQYF. CDR3 DNA: TGTGCCAGCAGTCCCAGGACAGGGCGTTCCGAGCAGTACTTC.